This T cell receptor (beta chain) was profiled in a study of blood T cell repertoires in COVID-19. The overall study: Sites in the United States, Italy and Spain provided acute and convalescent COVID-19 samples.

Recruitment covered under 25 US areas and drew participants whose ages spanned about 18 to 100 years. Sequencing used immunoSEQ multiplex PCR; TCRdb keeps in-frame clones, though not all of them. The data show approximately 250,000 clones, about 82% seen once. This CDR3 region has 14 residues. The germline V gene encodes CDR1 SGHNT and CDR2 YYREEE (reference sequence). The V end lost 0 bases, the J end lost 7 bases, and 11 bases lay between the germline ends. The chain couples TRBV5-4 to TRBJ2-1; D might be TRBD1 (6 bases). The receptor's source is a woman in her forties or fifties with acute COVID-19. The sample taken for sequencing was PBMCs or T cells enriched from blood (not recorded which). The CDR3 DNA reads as TGTGCCAGCAGCTTGGCAGGGACATGGAATGAGCAGTTCTTC. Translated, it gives CASSLAGTWNEQFF.